This T cell receptor beta chain emerged from a study of blood T cell repertoires in COVID-19. Turning to the study itself: Specimens from acute and convalescent COVID-19 originated in the United States, Italy and Spain.

Study members were between about 18 and 95 years old and lived in 24 US regions. Participants reported their clinical history, and cohort assignment relied on those reports. Among Cohort 3 donors, those recovered had two negative PCRs, clearance, or symptom resolution. Assay used: immunoSEQ multiplex PCR; TCRdb lists only in-frame clones, some missing. The table includes more than 300,000 clones, around 86% detected once. This clone was observed once. Sequenced material: PBMCs or T cells enriched from blood (not recorded which). This TCR derives from a woman aged 50 to 60 who had recovered from COVID-19.

CDR3 in amino acids: CASSWGQINEQFF. CDR3 DNA sequence: TGTGCCAGCAGTTGGGGACAGATCAATGAGCAGTTCTTC. V is TRBV28 and J is TRBJ2-1, with 7 bases that match TRBD1. Germline CDR1 MDHEN, CDR2 SYDVKM. The CDR3 covers 13 residues. V trimming: 4 bases; J trimming: 6 bases; junction bases outside the gene matches: 3.